Described below is a single T cell receptor beta chain sequence and its context. Antigen specificity is unknown. The data originate from a study of cytomegalovirus exposure and HLA in healthy donors. In the study overall: In a later analysis, the 90 to 150 validation repertoires were reported to have used the same platform as the roughly 610 first-cohort repertoires. Study-wide results and caveats: One later analysis, an examination of the 90 to 150 validation repertoires, found that first-cohort TCR clusters tended to co-occur in them.

Trimming took 0 bases from V and 6 from J, leaving 8 bases between them. CDR3 size: 13 residues. Germline CDR1 MNHEY, CDR2 SMNVEV (reference sequence). Assay used: immunoSEQ multiplex PCR; TCRdb lists only in-frame clones, some missing. The table records roughly 280,000 clones, around 86% of them present only once. This chain links TRBV27 with TRBJ1-2; TRBD1 might be the D (5 bases). Specimen: PBMCs. The TCR originated in a woman aged 18-29 years in good health and CMV-seronegative. The chain's CDR3 is CASSLSGGDGYTF. The CDR3 DNA reads as TGTGCCAGCAGTTTATCTGGGGGGGATGGCTACACCTTC.